This paragraph reports one TCR beta chain. The antigen is undetermined. The data stem from a study of CD8+CD57+ T cells in acquired aplastic anemia. Whole-study context: Sorted CD4+ and CD8+ cell DNA averaged approximately 3.2 ug. General study results and limits: Overlapping CD8+ CDR3 repertoires of patients and controls contained roughly 29 shared sequences.

Researchers used genomic DNA as the template to profile TCR beta VDJ and CDR3. Via MiXCR, TCRdb re-called the reads, giving one row per CDR3 protein. The sample has 150,000 to 200,000 distinct CDR3 sequences; 55% to 75% are singletons. The sequence came from a human donor in good health. The sequencing sample was made of sorted CD4+, CD8+, or CD8+CD57+ T cells (not recorded which) from PBMCs.

The CDR3 sequence is CASSSDRGLAQYF. CDR3 coding DNA: TGTGCCAGCAGTTCGGACAGGGGTTTAGCGCAGTATTTT. This chain joins TRBV5-4 and TRBJ2-3; 9 bases fit TRBD1. Per germline, CDR1 SGHNT and CDR2 YYREEE (reference sequence). This CDR3 has 13 residues. J gave up 10 bases and V 5 bases, and 8 bases lay outside the gene matches.